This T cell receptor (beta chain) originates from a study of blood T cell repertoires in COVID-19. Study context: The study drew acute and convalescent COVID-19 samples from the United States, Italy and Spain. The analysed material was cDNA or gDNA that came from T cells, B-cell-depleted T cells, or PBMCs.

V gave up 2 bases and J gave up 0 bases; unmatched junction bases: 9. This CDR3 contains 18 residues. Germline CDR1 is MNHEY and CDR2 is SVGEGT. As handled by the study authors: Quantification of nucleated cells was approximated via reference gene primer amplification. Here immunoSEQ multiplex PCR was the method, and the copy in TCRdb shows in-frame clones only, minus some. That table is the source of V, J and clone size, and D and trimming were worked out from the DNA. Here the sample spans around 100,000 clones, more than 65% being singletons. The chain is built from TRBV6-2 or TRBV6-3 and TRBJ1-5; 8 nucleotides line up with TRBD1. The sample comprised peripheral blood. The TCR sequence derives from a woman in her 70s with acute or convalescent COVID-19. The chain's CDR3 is CASSYIQGGPDSNQPQHF. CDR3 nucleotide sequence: TGTGCCAGCAGTTACATACAGGGGGGCCCGGATAGCAATCAGCCCCAGCATTTT.